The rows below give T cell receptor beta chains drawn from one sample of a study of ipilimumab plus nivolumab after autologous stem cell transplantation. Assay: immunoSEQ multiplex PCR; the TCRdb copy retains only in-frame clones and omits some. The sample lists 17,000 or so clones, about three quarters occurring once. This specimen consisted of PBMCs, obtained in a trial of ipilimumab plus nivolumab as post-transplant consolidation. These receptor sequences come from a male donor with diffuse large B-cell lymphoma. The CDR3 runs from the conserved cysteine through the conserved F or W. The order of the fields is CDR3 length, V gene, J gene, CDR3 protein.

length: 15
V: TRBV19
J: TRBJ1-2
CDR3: CASIPGTGEIYGYTF

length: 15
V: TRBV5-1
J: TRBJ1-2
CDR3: CASSLDKASMNGYTF

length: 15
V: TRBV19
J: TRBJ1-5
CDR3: CASSIVGTGSQPQHF

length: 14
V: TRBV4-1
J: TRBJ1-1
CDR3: CASSRETGDTEAFF

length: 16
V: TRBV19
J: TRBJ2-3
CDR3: CASSIGQNAGTDTQYF

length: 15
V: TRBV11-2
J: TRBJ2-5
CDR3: CASSRTSGGSETQYF

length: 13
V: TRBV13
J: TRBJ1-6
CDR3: CASSLGSGSPLHF

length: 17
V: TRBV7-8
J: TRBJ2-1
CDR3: CASSLALEALHYNEQFF

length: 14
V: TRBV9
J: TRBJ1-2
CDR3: CASSALQGRYGYTF

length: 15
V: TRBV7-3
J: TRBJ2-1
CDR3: CASSSPGGTFGEQFF

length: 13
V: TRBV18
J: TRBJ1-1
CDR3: CASSPPRVTEAFF

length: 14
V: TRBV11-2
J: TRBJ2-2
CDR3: CASSLLWSTGELFF

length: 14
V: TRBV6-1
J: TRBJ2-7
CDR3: CASSPRDGKYEQYF

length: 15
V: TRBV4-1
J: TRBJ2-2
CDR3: CASSPSTFNTGELFF

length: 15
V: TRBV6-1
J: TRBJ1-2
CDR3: CASRDTQRRRYGYTF

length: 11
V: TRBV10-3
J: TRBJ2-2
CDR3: CAIRNTGELFF

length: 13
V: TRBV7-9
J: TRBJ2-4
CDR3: CASSPAGQNIQYF

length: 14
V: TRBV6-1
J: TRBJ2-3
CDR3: CASSEAWGTDTQYF

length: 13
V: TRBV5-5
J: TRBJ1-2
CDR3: CASSLAGHYGYTF

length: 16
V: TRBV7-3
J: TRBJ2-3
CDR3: CASSLSASRSTDTQYF

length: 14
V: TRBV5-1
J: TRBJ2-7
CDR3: CASSPRQGAFLQYF

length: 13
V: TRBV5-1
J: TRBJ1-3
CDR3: CASSAGSGNTIYF

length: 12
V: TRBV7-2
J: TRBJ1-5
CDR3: CASSLVGGGQHF

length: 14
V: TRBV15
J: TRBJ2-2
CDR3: CATRPGLDTGELFF

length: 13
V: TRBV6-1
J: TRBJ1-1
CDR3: CASTPARRAEAFF

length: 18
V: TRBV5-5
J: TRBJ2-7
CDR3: CASSWDLAGWELSYEQYF

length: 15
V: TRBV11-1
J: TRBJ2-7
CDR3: CASSLAVGSSYEQYF

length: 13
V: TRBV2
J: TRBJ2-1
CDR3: CASSELPNNEQFF

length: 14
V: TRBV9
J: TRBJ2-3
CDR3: CASSPSGVTDTQYF

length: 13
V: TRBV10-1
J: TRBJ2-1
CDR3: CASSESLSNEQFF

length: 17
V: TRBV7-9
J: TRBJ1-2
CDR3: CASSSGSLRTGNYGYTF

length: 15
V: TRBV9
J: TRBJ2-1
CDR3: CASSAQGAGYNEQFF

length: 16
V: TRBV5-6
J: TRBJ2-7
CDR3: CASSRRTSGRVHEQYF

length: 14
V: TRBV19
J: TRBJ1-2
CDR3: CASSQQQGTGGYTF

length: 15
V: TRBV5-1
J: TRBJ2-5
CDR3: CASSFIQGYQETQYF

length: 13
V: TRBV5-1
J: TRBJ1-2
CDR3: CASSLGQGEGYTF